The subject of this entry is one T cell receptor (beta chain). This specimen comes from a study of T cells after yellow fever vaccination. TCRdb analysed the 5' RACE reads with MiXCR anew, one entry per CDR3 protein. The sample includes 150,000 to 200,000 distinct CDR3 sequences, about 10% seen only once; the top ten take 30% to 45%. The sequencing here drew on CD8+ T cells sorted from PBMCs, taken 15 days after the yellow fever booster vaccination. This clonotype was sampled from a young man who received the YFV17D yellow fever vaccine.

CDR3 protein: CASSMRTGGWSTEAFF. The CDR3 DNA sequence: TGTGCCAGCAGCATGCGGACAGGGGGTTGGAGCACTGAAGCTTTCTTT. The chain employs TRBV5-4 and TRBJ1-1, with 10 bases fitting TRBD1. The J segment lost 4 bases and the V segment lost 4 bases, leaving 10 bases of the junction unmatched. The germline V gene encodes CDR1 SGHNT and CDR2 YYREEE (reference sequence). This CDR3 is built from 16 residues.